The sequence of this T cell receptor beta chain was determined in a study of blood T cells in healthy people across ages. Study-wide results and caveats: Long-lived donors carried more naive CD4+ cells and greater diversity than aged donors.

Through a sample-barcoded 5' primer and a J-beta primer mix, a second PCR was run for roughly 7 to 12 cycles. TCRdb re-analysed the 5' RACE reads in MiXCR, keeping a single row per CDR3 protein. The table lists about 1,400,000 distinct CDR3 sequences, almost 60% of them singletons, with more than 6% in the top ten. Note on this clonotype: As yet, its antigen is unknown. Germline and junction disagree at one end, which may indicate a read error.

This CDR3 spans 15 amino acids. Germline CDR1 and CDR2: SGHVS and FNYEAQ. Sequenced material: blood. The chain carries TRBV7-6 and TRBJ1-3, with 7 bases identical to TRBD1. This receptor was identified in a man in his late teens or twenties in good health. This CDR3 is CASTLGQDSGNTIYF. CDR3 in DNA: TGTGCCAGCACCTTAGGACAGGACTCTGGAAACACCATATATTTT.